This is a list of T cell receptor beta chains from one sample in a study of shared clonotypes between healthy human individuals. Repertoires were generated with immunoSEQ multiplex PCR, while TCRdb's copy carries only in-frame clones and drops some. The sample records 550,000 to 600,000 clones, around 76% being singletons. The sequencing sample was made of PBMCs. The receptors here all came from a woman aged 40 to 50 in good health. Some clones in this sample may be carry-over from other donors' samples. The CDR3 runs from the conserved cysteine through the conserved F or W. Each record gives: J gene, V gene, clone size, D gene, CDR3 DNA, CDR3 protein. D genes are given only for firm matches. For some rows the clone size is stated as once, few or many, or as a class when expanded; others skip it.

TRBJ2-5 | TRBV7-9 | NA | TRBD2 | TGTGCCAGCAGCAGAAGACTAGCGGGAGTGGCGGGCGGAGAGACCCAGTACTTC | CASSRRLAGVAGGETQYF
TRBJ2-1 | TRBV5-1 | NA | NA | TGCGCCAGCAGTCGGGGGCAGGGGTCCTACAATGAGCAGTTCTTC | CASSRGQGSYNEQFF
TRBJ2-1 | TRBV4-3 | many | NA | TGCGCCAGCAGCCAAGATGGGCTAGCTATTAATGAGCAGTTCTTC | CASSQDGLAINEQFF
TRBJ2-7 | TRBV6-5 | NA | TRBD1 | TGTGCCAGCCTACCGAGGACAGGAGCCTACGAGCAGTACTTC | CASLPRTGAYEQYF
TRBJ1-2 | TRBV7-2 | NA | TRBD1 | TGTGCCAGCAGCAAACGACAGGGTGGTGGCTACACCTTC | CASSKRQGGGYTF
TRBJ1-1 | TRBV30 | NA | NA | TGTGCCTGTCGACAAGGCCCGGGGTCTGAAGCTTTCTTT | CACRQGPGSEAFF
TRBJ2-3 | TRBV13 | NA | NA | TGTGCCAGCAGCTCCCGATCTAGCACAGATACGCAGTATTTT | CASSSRSSTDTQYF
TRBJ2-5 | TRBV7-2 | many | TRBD2 | TGTGCCAGCAGCTTAGTGGGACTAGCAGAGACCCAGTACTTC | CASSLVGLAETQYF
TRBJ2-3 | TRBV5-1 | NA | TRBD2 | TGCGCCGGCAGCTTGCCCCAACTAGCGGGATTCACAGATACGCAGTATTTT | CAGSLPQLAGFTDTQYF
TRBJ1-4 | TRBV29-1 | NA | NA | TGCAGCGTTTACCAGGCGGGGGAAAAACTGTTTTTT | CSVYQAGEKLFF
TRBJ1-2 | TRBV10-3 | NA | NA | TGTGCCAGCAGTCCTTCTCCCAACTATGGCTACACCTTC | CASSPSPNYGYTF
TRBJ2-7 | TRBV15 | few | NA | TGTGCCACCAGCAGAGACAGGGATTGGGGAGCTGAACCACATCGGTACGAGCAGTACTTC | CATSRDRDWGAEPHRYEQYF
TRBJ1-2 | TRBV19 | NA | NA | TGTGCCAGTATCGGGGCAGGGACATTTTATGGCTACACCTTC | CASIGAGTFYGYTF
TRBJ2-3 | TRBV28 | NA | NA | TGTGCCAGCACCGGCGGGCAACACACAGATACGCAGTATTTT | CASTGGQHTDTQYF
TRBJ2-7 | TRBV29-1 | once | NA | TGCAGCGTTGGATTTGACCCTTACTACGAGCGGTACTTC | CSVGFDPYYERYF
TRBJ2-2 | TRBV5-6 | few | NA | TGTGCCAGCACTCAGGGACCCAACACCGGGGAGCTGTTTTTT | CASTQGPNTGELFF
TRBJ1-2 | TRBV28 | NA | NA | TGTGCCAGCAGTTTTCGCGGTTCGGTGAGTGGCTACACCTTC | CASSFRGSVSGYTF
TRBJ2-3 | TRBV28 | once | TRBD2 | TGTGCCAGCAGCCCGTACCAAACTAGCGGGAGGACCACAGATACGCAGTATTTT | CASSPYQTSGRTTDTQYF
TRBJ2-1 | TRBV5-1 | NA | NA | TGCGCCAGCAGCTTGGGTCAGAAGAGTGAGCAGTTCTTC | CASSLGQKSEQFF
TRBJ1-1 | TRBV5-5 | NA | NA | TGTGCCAGCAGCTTGGAAGGGGAGGGAAACACTGAAGCTTTCTTT | CASSLEGEGNTEAFF
TRBJ2-7 | TRBV28 | NA | TRBD2 | TGTGCCAGCAGGGGACTAGCGGGAGAACCCGAGCAGTACTTC | CASRGLAGEPEQYF
TRBJ2-1 | TRBV11-3 | few | NA | TGTGCCAGCAGCTTAGATAGTCGCCCAACCAATGAGCAGTTCTTC | CASSLDSRPTNEQFF
TRBJ1-4 | TRBV21-1 | many | NA | TGTGCCAGCAAAGACGGGGAACCAGCAACTAATGAAAAACTGTTTTTT | CASKDGEPATNEKLFF